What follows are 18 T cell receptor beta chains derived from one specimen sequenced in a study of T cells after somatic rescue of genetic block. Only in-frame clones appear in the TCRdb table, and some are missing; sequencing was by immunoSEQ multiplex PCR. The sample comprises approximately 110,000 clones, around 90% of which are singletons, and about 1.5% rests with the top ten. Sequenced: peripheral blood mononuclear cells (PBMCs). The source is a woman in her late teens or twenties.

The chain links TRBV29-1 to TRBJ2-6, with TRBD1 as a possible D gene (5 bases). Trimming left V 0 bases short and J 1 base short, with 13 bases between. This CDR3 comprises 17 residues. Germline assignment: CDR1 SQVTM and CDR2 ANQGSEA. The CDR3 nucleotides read TGCAGCGTTGAAGAGGGCAGGGCACCTTCTGGGGCCAACGTCCTGACTTTC. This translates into CSVEEGRAPSGANVLTF.

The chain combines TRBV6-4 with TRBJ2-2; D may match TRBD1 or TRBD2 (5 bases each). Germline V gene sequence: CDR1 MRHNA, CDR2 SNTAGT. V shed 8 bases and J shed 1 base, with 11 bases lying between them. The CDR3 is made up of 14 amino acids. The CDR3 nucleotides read TGTGCCAGCCTCGGGACGGTGAACACCGGGGAGCTGTTTTTT. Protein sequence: CASLGTVNTGELFF.

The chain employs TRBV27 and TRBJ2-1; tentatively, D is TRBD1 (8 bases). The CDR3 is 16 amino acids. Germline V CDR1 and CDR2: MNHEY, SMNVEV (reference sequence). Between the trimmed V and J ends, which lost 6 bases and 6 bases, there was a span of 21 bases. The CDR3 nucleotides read TGTGCCAGCAGCTATCTTGGACAGGGAGGGGGCAATGAGCAGTTCTTC. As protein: CASSYLGQGGGNEQFF.

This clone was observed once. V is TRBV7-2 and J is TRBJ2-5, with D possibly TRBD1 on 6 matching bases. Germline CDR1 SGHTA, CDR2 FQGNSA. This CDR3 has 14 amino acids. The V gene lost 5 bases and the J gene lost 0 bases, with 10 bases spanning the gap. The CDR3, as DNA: TGTGCCAGCAGCACAGGGAAGTACCAAGAGACCCAGTACTTC. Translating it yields CASSTGKYQETQYF.

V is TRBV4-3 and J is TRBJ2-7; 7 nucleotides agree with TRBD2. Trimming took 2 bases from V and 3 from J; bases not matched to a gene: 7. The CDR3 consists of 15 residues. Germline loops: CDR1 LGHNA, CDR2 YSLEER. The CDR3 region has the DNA TGCGCCAGCAGCCAATTCAGACTAGCCCACTACGAGCAGTACTTC. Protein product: CASSQFRLAHYEQYF.

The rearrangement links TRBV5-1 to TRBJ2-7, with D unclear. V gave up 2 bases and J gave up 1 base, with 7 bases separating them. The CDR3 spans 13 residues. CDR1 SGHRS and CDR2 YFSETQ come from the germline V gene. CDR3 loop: CASSLATSYEQYF. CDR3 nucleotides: TGCGCCAGCAGCTTAGCAACTTCCTACGAGCAGTACTTC. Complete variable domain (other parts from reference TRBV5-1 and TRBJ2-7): KAGVTQTPRYLIKTRGQQVTLSCSPISGHRSVSWYQQTPGQGLQFLFEYFSETQRNKGNFPGRFSGRQFSNSRSEMNVSTLELGDSALYLCASSLATSYEQYFGPGTRLTVT.

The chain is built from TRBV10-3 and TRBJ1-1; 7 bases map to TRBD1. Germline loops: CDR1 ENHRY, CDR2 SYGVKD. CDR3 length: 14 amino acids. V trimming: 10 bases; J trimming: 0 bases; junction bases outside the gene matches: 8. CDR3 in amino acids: CATFSQGMNTEAFF. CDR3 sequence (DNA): TGTGCCACATTTTCACAGGGGATGAACACTGAAGCTTTCTTT.

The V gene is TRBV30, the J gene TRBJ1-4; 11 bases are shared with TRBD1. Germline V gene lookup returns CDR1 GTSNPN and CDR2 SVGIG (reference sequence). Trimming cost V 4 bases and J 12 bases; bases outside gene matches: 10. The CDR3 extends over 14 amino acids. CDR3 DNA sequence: TGTGCCTGGAAAACTGACGGACAGGGGGCTGAACTGTTTTTT. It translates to CAWKTDGQGAELFF.

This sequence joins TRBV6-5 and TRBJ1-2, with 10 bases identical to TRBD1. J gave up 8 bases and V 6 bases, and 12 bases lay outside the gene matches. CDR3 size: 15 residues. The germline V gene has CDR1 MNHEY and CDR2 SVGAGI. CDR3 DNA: TGTGCCAGCAGCTCCCCGACAGGGGGCGCGGAAGGCTACACCTTC. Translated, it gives CASSSPTGGAEGYTF.

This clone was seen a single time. The CDR3 DNA is TGTGCCAGCTCACCACCGGGAGGCTCCAGCTCCTACGAGCAGTACTTC. Its protein product is CASSPPGGSSSYEQYF. J is TRBJ2-7 and V is TRBV18; the D gene is possibly TRBD2 (6 bases). This CDR3 comprises 16 residues. Trimming took 0 bases from V and 0 from J, leaving 12 bases between them. Germline CDR1 KGHSH, CDR2 LQKENI.

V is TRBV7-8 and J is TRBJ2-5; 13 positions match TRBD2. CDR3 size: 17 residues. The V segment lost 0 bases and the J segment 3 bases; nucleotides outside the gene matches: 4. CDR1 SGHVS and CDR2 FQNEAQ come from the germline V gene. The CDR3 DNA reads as TGTGCCAGCAGCTTAGCCGGGACTAGCGGGAATGAAGAGACCCAGTACTTC. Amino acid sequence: CASSLAGTSGNEETQYF.

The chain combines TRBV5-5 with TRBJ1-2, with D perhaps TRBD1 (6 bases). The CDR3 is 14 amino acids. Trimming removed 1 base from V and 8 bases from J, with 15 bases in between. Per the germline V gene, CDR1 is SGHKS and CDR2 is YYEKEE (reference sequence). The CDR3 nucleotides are TGTGCCAGCAGCTTGTGGGACATAGATGGCGGCTACACCTTC. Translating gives CASSLWDIDGGYTF. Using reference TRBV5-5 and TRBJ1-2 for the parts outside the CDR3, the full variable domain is DAGVTQSPTHLIKTRGQQVTLRCSPISGHKSVSWYQQVLGQGPQFIFQYYEKEERGRGNFPDRFSARQFPNYSSELNVNALLLGDSALYLCASSLWDIDGGYTFGSGTRLTVV.

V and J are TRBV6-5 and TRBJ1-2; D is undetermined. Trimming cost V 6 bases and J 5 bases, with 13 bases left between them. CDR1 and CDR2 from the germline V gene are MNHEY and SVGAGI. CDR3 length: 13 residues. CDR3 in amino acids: CASSNRGGYGYTF. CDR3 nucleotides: TGTGCCAGCAGCAACCGCGGTGGGTATGGCTACACCTTC.

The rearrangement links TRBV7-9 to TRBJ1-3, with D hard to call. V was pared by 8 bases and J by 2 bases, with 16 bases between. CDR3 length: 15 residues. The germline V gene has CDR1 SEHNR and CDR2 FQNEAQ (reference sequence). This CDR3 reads CASGDVTAPGNTIYF. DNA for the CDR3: TGTGCCAGCGGAGACGTTACAGCACCTGGAAACACCATATATTTT.

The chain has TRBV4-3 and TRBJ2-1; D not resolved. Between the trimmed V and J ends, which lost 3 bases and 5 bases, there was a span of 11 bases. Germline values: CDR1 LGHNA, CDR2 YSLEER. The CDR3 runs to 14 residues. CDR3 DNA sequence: TGCGCCAGCAGCCAGGAGAGAACTGACAATGAGCAGTTCTTC. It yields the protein CASSQERTDNEQFF.

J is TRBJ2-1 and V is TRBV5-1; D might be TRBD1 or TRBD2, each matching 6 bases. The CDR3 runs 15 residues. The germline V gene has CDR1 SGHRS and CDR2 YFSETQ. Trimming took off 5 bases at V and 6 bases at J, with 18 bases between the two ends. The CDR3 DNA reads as TGCGCCAGCAGACCAAGGGCCTGGGGGGCCAATGAGCAGTTCTTC. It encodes CASRPRAWGANEQFF.

The CDR3 sequence: CASSKAETEELQGEQFF. The CDR3 DNA is TGTGCCAGCAGCAAAGCCGAGACAGAAGAACTACAAGGTGAGCAGTTCTTC. The V call is TRBV21-1, the J call TRBJ2-1; the listed D gene, TRBD1, was not tested against the DNA. TRBV21-1 is a known pseudogene. The CDR3 loop spans 17 amino acids.

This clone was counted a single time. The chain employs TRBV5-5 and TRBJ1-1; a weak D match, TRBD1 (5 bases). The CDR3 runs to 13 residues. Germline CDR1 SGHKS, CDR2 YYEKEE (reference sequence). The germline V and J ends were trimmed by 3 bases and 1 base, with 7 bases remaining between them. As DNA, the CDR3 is TGTGCCAGCAGCTCCGGACAGAACACTGAAGCTTTCTTT. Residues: CASSSGQNTEAFF.